This TCR beta chain was documented in a study of cytomegalovirus exposure and HLA in healthy donors. Study in general: For the approximately 400 genotyped donors, about 81% fell within the Caucasian-associated ancestry cluster. Whole-study results and caveats: Despite most TCR sequences being rare, some public TCRs occurred in many donors. A list of 150 or so TCR beta chains associated with cytomegalovirus was given.

The PCR ran on 60 Vbeta and 13 Jbeta primers. Using immunoSEQ multiplex PCR, the repertoire was profiled, and TCRdb retains in-frame clones only, with some absent. Among about 100,000 clones listed, 74% were seen once. Germline assignment: CDR1 SNHLY and CDR2 FYNNEI. The CDR3 runs to 16 residues. V lost 2 bases, J lost 5 bases, and 18 bases lay in between. As concerns this clone: What it binds is unknown.

The donors were healthy bone marrow donors. The sequencing input was PBMCs. The sequence came from a man in his fifties or sixties in good health and CMV-seropositive. V gene TRBV2 combines with J gene TRBJ2-5; possibly TRBD2 for D (6 bases). CDR3 sequence (DNA): TGTGCCAGCAGTGAACGAGGCGGGGACCTCGGGGAGACCCAGTACTTC. As protein: CASSERGGDLGETQYF. Filled out from reference TRBV2 and TRBJ2-5, the complete variable domain reads EPEVTQTPSHQVTQMGQEVILRCVPISNHLYFYWYRQILGQKVEFLVSFYNNEISEKSEIFDDQFSVERPDGSNFTLKIRSTKLEDSAMYFCASSERGGDLGETQYFGPGTRLLVL.